This T cell receptor beta chain was captured by sequencing in a study of human T cells and chemical hapten exposure (dated by TCRdb to about 2021). About the full investigation: Libraries were pooled for sequencing, and per-sample TCR yields varied mainly because of small differences in library volumes within the pool. This study followed changes in the peripheral blood TCR repertoire in vivo during primary and secondary sensitization of alopecia patients to the hapten diphenylcyclopropenone (DPC). From each blood RNA sample, both TCR alpha and TCR beta chains were sequenced.

Cut back by 2 bases and 10 bases, the V and J ends lie 16 bases apart. The germline V gene encodes CDR1 MNHNY and CDR2 SVGAGI (reference sequence). The CDR3, from cysteine to phenylalanine, totals 14 residues. CDR3 DNA is the only sequence kept; it has 42 bases, read in frame from the first base. This sample's time point label indicates: healthy volunteer bleed at 2 weeks. Total RNA was isolated from unfractionated whole blood collected in Tempus Blood RNA tubes. Four or five healthy volunteers acted as controls for TCR sequencing and had blood drawn at day 0, 2 weeks and 6 weeks. The library came from RACE. These reads were obtained on a NextSeq 500. Library preparation attached unique molecular identifiers to individual cDNA molecules for quantitative, reproducible TCR counting. The study's own analysis went as follows. Samples had a median of 95,638 TCRs, with a range from about 23,224 to 750,000. The Decombinator software suite was used to annotate V, J and CDR3 in the TCR reads. For PS versus PT1 abundance plots, all samples were subsampled to the same number of TCRs (28,000). TCRs were defined as expanded if absent before sensitization and observed at least eight times at the 2-week time point. TCRdb took the public reads, trimmed them with fastp at Q25, ran MiXCR for clone calling and kept in-frame beta chains. Entries are consolidated by CDR3 protein sequence, retaining the most common genes and DNA. It is TCRdb's table, rather than the study itself, that gives the V and J calls and clone size. The sample records about 50,000 distinct CDR3 sequences, 4.3% of which are singletons. Under 2% of the sample comes from the top ten.

This clonotype was seen repeatedly, ten times or more. Its antigen remains unidentified. Per-base qualities were not stored, and no clone one base away is much larger. What the study reported, not specific to this receptor: The number of TCRs above 1 in 1000 frequency did not change with DPC sensitization; there was no evidence of global repertoire structure alterations. After repeated subsampling, changes were observed in the strength of the expansion versus patch-test correlation and in the threshold at which the correlation became significant.

The sequence links TRBV6-6 to TRBJ2-3; the D gene may be TRBD1 or TRBD2, since each aligns over 7 bases. The TCR was taken from a female donor in good health. Some clones in this sample may be carry-over from other donors' samples. Sequencing input: whole blood. The DNA sequence is given as TGTGCCAGCAGTTACGGCAGGGGGAGGGTGGCGCAGTATTTT. Its coded protein is CASSYGRGRVAQYF.